This T cell receptor beta chain was sequenced in a study of T cells after yellow fever vaccination. Synthesis of TCR cDNA relied on 5'RACE template switching, which attached a universal primer site and UMIs. TCRdb re-derived calls from the 5' RACE reads in MiXCR, one entry per CDR3 protein. The profile shows about 340,000 distinct CDR3 sequences, 8.7% of them singletons. The CDR3 extends over 15 amino acids. Trimming shortened V by 6 bases and J by 2 bases, and 15 bases separated the two germline ends. Germline values: CDR1 SGHRS, CDR2 YFSETQ. This clonotype was detected a few times. The clonotype originates from a man between 18 and 35 years old who received the YFV17D yellow fever vaccine. V and J are TRBV5-1 and TRBJ1-3, with a weak D call TRBD1 (6 bases). The sample here was PBMCs, taken on the day of the first yellow fever vaccination. The DNA for the CDR3 is TGCGCCAGCACCGTAAATAGGACAGCTGGAAACACCATATATTTT. Protein: CASTVNRTAGNTIYF.